This TCR beta chain was observed in a study of blood T cell repertoires in COVID-19. As for the study in general: Samples taken during acute and convalescent COVID-19 were collected in the United States, Italy and Spain. From T cells, B-cell-depleted T cells, or PBMCs came the material, which was cDNA or gDNA.

Original data processing: Amplification of reference gene primers provided the estimated nucleated cell counts. Repertoires were generated with immunoSEQ multiplex PCR, while TCRdb's copy carries only in-frame clones and drops some. That table furnishes V, J and clone size, whereas the DNA furnished D and trimming. The sample comprises some 200,000 clones, 80% to 85% of which are singletons, and 15% to 20% rests with the top ten. CDR1 and CDR2 from the germline V gene are SGHRS and YFSETQ. CDR3 length equals 20 residues. With 0 bases clipped from V and 0 bases from J, the junction kept 10 bases outside the gene matches.

Sequencing was performed on peripheral blood. The chain employs TRBV5-1 and TRBJ1-6, with 9 bases identical to TRBD1. The receptor was derived from a woman older than 75 with active or convalescent COVID-19. The CDR3 here is CASSLGQGQGRSSYNSPLHF. The DNA for the CDR3 is TGCGCCAGCAGCTTGGGGCAGGGACAGGGAAGAAGCTCCTATAATTCACCCCTCCACTTT.